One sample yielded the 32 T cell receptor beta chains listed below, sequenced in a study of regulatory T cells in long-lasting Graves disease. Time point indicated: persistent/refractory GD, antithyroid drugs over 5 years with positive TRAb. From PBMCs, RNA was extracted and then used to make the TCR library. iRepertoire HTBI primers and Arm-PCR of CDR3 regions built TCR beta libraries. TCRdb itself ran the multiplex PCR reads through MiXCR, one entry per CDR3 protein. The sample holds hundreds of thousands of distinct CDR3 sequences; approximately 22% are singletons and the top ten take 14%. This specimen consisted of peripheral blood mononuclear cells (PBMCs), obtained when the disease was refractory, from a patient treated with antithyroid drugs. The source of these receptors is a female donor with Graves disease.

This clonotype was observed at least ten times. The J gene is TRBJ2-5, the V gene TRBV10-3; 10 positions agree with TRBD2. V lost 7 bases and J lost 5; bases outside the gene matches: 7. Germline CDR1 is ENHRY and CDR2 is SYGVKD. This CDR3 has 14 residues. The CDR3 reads CAIKASGSDETQYF. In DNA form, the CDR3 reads TGTGCCATCAAGGCTAGCGGGAGTGATGAGACCCAGTACTTC.

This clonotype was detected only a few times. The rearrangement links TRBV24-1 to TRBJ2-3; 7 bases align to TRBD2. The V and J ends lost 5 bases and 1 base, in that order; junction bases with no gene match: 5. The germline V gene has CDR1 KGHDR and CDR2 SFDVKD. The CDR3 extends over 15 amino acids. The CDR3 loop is CATSVSSGRTDTQYF. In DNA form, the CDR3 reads TGTGCCACCAGTGTATCTAGCGGCCGCACAGATACGCAGTATTTT.

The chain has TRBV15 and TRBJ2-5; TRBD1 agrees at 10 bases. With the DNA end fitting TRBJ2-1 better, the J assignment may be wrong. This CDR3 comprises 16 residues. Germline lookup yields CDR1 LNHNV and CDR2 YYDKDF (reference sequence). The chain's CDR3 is CATSREGTGVYNEQFF. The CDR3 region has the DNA TGTGCCACCAGCAGAGAAGGGACAGGGGTTTACAATGAGCAGTTCTTC.

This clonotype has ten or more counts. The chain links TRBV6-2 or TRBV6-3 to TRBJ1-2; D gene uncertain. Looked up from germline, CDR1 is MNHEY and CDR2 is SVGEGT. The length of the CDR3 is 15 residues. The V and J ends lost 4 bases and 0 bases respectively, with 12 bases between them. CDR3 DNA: TGTGCCAGCAGTTTCCTCCGTAGCTCTAACTATGGCTACACCTTC. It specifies CASSFLRSSNYGYTF.

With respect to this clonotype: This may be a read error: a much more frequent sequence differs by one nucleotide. The CDR3 reads CSATPGQSNNYNEKLFF. CDR3 bases: TGCAGTGCTACGCCGGGACAGAGCAATAACTATAATGAAAAACTGTTTTTT. The rearrangement uses TRBV20-1 and TRBJ1-4; 7 bases are a match to TRBD1. CDR1 and CDR2 from the germline V gene are DFQATT and SNEGSKA (reference sequence). The CDR3 spans 17 residues. Losses at the gene ends were 4 bases for V and 4 bases for J; bases not matched to a gene: 15.

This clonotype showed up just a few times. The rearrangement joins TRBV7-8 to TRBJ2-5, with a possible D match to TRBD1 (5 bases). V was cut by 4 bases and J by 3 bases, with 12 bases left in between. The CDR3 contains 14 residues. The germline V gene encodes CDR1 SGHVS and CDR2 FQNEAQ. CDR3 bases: TGTGCCAGCAGCTCCTCACAGGTTAAAGAGACCCAGTACTTC. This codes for CASSSSQVKETQYF.

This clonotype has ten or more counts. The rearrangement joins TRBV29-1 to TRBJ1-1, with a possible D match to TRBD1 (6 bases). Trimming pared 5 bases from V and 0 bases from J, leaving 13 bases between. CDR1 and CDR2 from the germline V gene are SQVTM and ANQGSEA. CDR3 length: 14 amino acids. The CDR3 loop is CSVMTGFMNTEAFF. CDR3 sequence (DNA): TGCAGCGTTATGACAGGCTTTATGAACACTGAAGCTTTCTTT.

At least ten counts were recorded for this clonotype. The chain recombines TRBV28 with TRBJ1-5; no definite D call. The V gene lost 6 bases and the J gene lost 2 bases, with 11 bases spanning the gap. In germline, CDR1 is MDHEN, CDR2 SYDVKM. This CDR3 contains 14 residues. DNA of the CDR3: TGTGCCAGCAGCCGGCCGACGCGCAATCAGCCCCAGCATTTT. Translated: CASSRPTRNQPQHF.

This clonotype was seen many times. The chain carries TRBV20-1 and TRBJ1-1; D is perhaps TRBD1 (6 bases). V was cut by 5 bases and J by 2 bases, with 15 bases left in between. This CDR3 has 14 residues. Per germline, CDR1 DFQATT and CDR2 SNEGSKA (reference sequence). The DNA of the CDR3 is TGCAGTGCTTCCAAGACAGGACAAAACACTGAAGCTTTCTTT. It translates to CSASKTGQNTEAFF.

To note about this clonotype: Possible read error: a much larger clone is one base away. CDR3 loop: CASSFGAGGPRDVQYF. DNA of the CDR3: TGTGCCAGCAGTTTTGGAGCGGGAGGGCCGAGGGACGTGCAGTACTTC. The V gene is TRBV28, the J gene TRBJ2-7; TRBD2 agrees at 10 bases. Germline V lookup: CDR1 MDHEN, CDR2 SYDVKM. The CDR3 has 16 residues. J was trimmed by 9 bases and V by 3 bases; bases with no gene match: 14. The whole variable domain, filled in from reference TRBV28 and TRBJ2-7, reads DVKVTQSSRYLVKRTGEKVFLECVQDMDHENMFWYRQDPGLGLRLIYFSYDVKMKEKGDIPEGYSVSREKKERFSLILESASTNQTSMYLCASSFGAGGPRDVQYFGPGTRLTVT.

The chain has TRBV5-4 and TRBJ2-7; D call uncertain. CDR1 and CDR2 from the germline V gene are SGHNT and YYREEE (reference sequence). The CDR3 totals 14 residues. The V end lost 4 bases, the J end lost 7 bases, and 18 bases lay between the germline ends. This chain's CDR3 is CASSRGGRSWEQYF. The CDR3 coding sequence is TGTGCCAGCAGCCGAGGCGGTCGGTCTTGGGAGCAGTACTTC.

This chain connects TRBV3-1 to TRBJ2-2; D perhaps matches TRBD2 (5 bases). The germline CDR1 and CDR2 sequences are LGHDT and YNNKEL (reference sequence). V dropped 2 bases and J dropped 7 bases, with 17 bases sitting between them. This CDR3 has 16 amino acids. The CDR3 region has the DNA TGTGCCAGCAGCCAAACTCCCGGCGGGTCAATCGGGGAGCTGTTTTTT. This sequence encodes CASSQTPGGSIGELFF.

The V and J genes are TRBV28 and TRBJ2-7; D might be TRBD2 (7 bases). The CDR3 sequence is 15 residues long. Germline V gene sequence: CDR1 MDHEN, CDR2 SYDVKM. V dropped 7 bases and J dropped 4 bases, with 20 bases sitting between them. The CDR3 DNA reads TGTGCCAGCACGTGGGGGCTTCGGGGGGCGTACGAGCAGTACTTC. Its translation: CASTWGLRGAYEQYF. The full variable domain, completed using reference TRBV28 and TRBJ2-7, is DVKVTQSSRYLVKRTGEKVFLECVQDMDHENMFWYRQDPGLGLRLIYFSYDVKMKEKGDIPEGYSVSREKKERFSLILESASTNQTSMYLCASTWGLRGAYEQYFGPGTRLTVT.

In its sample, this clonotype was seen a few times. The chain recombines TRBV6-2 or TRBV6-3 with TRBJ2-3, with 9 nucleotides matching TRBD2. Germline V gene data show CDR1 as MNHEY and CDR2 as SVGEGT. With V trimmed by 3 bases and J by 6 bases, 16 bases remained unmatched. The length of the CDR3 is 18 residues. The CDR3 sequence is CASSYRGGLAGFEDTQYF. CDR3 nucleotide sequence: TGTGCCAGCAGTTATCGCGGCGGGCTAGCGGGATTTGAGGATACGCAGTATTTT.

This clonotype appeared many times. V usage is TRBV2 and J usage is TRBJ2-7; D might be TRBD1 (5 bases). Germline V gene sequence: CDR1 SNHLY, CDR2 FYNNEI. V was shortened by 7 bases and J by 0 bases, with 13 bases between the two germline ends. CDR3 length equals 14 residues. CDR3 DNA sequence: TGTGCCAGCATTAATAGAGACAGCTCCTACGAGCAGTACTTC. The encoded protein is CASINRDSSYEQYF.

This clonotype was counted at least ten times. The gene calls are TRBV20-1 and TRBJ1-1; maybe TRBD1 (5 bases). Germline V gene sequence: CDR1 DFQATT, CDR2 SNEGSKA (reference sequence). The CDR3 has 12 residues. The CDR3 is CIKRGPNTEAFF. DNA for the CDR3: TGCATAAAAAGGGGTCCGAACACTGAAGCTTTCTTT.

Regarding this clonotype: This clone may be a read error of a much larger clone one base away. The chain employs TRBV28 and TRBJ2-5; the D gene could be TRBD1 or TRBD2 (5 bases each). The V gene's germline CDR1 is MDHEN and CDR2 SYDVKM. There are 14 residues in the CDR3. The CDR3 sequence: CAGSLSGPQETQYF. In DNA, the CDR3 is TGTGCCGGCAGTTTATCGGGGCCTCAAGAGACCCAGTACTTC. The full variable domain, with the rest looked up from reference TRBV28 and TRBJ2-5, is DVKVTQSSRYLVKRTGEKVFLECVQDMDHENMFWYRQDPGLGLRLIYFSYDVKMKEKGDIPEGYSVSREKKERFSLILESASTNQTSMYLCAGSLSGPQETQYFGPGTRLLVL.

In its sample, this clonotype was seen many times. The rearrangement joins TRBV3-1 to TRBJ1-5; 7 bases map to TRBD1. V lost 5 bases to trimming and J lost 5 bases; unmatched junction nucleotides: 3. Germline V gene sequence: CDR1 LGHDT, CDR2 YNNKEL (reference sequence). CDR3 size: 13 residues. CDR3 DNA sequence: TGTGCCAGCAGCTCCGGGACAGATCAGCCCCAGCATTTT. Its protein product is CASSSGTDQPQHF.

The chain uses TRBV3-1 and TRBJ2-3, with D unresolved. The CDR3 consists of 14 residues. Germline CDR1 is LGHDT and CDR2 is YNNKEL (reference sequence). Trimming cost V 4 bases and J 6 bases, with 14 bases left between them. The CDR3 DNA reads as TGTGCCAGCAGCCTTCGGGCCTCCGCGGATACGCAGTATTTT. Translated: CASSLRASADTQYF.

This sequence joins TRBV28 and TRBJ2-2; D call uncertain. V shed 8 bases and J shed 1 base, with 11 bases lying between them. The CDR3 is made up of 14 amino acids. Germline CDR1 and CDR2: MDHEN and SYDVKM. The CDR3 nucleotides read TGTGCCAGCGTCCCCCCTTGGAACACCGGGGAGCTGTTTTTT. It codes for CASVPPWNTGELFF.

CDR3 protein: CASSEDTSSGNTIYF. The CDR3 DNA sequence: TGTGCCAGCAGTGAAGACACGAGCTCTGGAAACACCATATATTTT. The J gene is TRBJ1-3, the V gene TRBV6-1; no clear D gene. Germline lookup yields CDR1 MNHNS and CDR2 SASEGT. V shed 1 base and J shed 0 bases, with 7 bases lying between them. The CDR3 extends over 15 amino acids.

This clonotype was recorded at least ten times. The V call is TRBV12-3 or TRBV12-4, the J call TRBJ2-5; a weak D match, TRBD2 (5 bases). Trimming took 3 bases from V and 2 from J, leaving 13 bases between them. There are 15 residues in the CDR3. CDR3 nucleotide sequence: TGTGCCAGCAGTTTTCAGGCGGGCCCTCAAGAGACCCAGTACTTC. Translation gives CASSFQAGPQETQYF.

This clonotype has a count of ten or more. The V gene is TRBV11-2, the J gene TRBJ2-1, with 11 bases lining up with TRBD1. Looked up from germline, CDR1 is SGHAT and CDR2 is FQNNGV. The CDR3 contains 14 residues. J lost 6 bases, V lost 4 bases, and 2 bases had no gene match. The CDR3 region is CASSSGTGGNEQFF. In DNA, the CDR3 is TGTGCCAGCAGCTCCGGGACAGGGGGCAATGAGCAGTTCTTC.

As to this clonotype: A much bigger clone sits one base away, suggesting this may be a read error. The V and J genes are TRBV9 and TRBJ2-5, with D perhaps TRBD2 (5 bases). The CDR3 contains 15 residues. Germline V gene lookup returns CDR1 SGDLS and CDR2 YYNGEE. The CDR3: CASGVGQLAQETQYF. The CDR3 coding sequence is TGTGCCAGCGGCGTAGGGCAGCTAGCACAAGAGACCCAGTACTTC.

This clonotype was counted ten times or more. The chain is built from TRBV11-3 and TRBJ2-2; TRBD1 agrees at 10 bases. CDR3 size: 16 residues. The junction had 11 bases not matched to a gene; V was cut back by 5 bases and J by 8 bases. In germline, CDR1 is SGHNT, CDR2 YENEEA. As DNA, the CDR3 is TGTGCCAGCAGCCGATTCGGACAGGGGGTTACTGGGGAGCTGTTTTTT. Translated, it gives CASSRFGQGVTGELFF.

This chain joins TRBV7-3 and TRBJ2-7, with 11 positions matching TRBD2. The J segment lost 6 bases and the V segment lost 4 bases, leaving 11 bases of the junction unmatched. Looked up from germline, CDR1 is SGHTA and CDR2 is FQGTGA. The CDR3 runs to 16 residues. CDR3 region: CASSSGTSGPLSEQYF. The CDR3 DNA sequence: TGTGCCAGCAGCTCCGGGACTAGCGGCCCCCTGTCCGAGCAGTACTTC.

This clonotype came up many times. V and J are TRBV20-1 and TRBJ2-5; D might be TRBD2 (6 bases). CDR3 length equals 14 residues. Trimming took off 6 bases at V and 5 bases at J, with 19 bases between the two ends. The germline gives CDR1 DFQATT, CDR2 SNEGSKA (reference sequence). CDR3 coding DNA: TGCAGTGCGCGAAACCCCTCGGAGGGGGAGACCCAGTACTTC. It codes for CSARNPSEGETQYF.

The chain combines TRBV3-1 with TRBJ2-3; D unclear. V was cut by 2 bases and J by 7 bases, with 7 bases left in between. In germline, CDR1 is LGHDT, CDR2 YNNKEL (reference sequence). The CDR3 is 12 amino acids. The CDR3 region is CASSQRFHTQYF. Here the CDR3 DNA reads TGTGCCAGCAGCCAAAGATTTCATACGCAGTATTTT.

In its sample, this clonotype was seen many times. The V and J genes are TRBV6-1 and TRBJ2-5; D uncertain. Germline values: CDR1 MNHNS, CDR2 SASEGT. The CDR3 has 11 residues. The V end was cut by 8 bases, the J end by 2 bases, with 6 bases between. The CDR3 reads CASLQQETQYF. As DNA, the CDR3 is TGTGCCAGCTTGCAGCAAGAGACCCAGTACTTC.

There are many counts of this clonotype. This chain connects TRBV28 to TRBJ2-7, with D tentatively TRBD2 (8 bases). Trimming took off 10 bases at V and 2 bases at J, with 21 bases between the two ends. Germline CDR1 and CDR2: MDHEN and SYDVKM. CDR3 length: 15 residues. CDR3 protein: CATKGAGGSTYEQYF. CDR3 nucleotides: TGTGCCACCAAGGGGGCGGGAGGATCTACCTACGAGCAGTACTTC. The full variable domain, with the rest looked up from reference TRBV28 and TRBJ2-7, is DVKVTQSSRYLVKRTGEKVFLECVQDMDHENMFWYRQDPGLGLRLIYFSYDVKMKEKGDIPEGYSVSREKKERFSLILESASTNQTSMYLCATKGAGGSTYEQYFGPGTRLTVT.

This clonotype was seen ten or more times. CDR3 DNA: TGTGCCAGCAAGGGGACAGGGGATTCACCCCTCCACTTT. Amino acid sequence: CASKGTGDSPLHF. The rearrangement joins TRBV7-6 to TRBJ1-6; 10 bases are shared with TRBD1. Germline-derived CDR1 and CDR2 are SGHVS and FNYEAQ. V was pared by 7 bases and J by 8 bases, with 2 bases of the junction left unmatched. The CDR3 contains 13 residues. Combining the CDR3 with reference TRBV7-6 and TRBJ1-6 gives the whole variable domain GAGVSQSPRYKVTKRGQDVALRCDPISGHVSLYWYRQALGQGPEFLTYFNYEAQQDKSGLPNDRFSAERPEGSISTLTIQRTEQRDSAMYRCASKGTGDSPLHFGNGTRLTVT.

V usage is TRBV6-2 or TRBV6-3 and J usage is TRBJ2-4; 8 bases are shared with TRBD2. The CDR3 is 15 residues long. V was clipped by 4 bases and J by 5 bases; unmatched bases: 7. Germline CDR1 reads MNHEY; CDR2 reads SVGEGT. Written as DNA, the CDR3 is TGTGCCAGCAGTTTTATAGCGGGGACCCAAAACATTCAGTACTTC. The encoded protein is CASSFIAGTQNIQYF.